This TCR beta chain was identified in a study of blood T cell repertoires in COVID-19. Study in general: Sources were T cells, B-cell-depleted T cells, or PBMCs; the material itself was cDNA or gDNA.

CDR1 and CDR2 from the germline V gene are MNHNS and SASEGT. V gave up 1 base and J gave up 7 bases, with 13 bases separating them. This CDR3 comprises 14 residues. Adults between about 18 and 95 years of age took part from about 24 US areas. Donors were grouped by their self-reported clinical history. Either two negative PCRs, clearance, or symptom resolution qualified Cohort 3 donors as recovered. Here immunoSEQ multiplex PCR was the method, and the copy in TCRdb shows in-frame clones only, minus some. The sample holds 150,000 to 200,000 clones; over 80% are singletons and the top ten take approximately 12%. This clone was seen only a few times.

The V gene is TRBV6-1, the J gene TRBJ1-2; a possible D gene is TRBD1 (6 bases). The sample consisted of PBMCs or T cells enriched from blood (not recorded which). The origin of this receptor is a woman aged 60 to 75 who had recovered from COVID-19. CDR3 coding DNA: TGTGCCAGCAGTGAAGTGCAGGACAGCTTTGGCTACACCTTC. Amino acids: CASSEVQDSFGYTF.